Shown below are 16 T cell receptor beta chains from a single sample sequenced in a study of blood T cell repertoires in COVID-19. Sequenced by immunoSEQ multiplex PCR; TCRdb stores in-frame clones only, minus some. The sample yields around 160,000 clones, roughly 93% seen once. The material sequenced was peripheral blood. These receptors came from a woman aged 55 to 70 with COVID-19, enrolled during active disease.

The chain couples TRBV10-3 to TRBJ1-2; 7 positions agree with TRBD1. This CDR3 is built from 13 residues. V lost 10 bases and J lost 6; bases outside the gene matches: 11. Germline V gene data show CDR1 as ENHRY and CDR2 as SYGVKD. The CDR3 bases are TGTGCCACCAACCCCAGGGGGTCGAATGGCTACACCTTC. It specifies CATNPRGSNGYTF.

The chain is built from TRBV29-1 and TRBJ2-7; 11 bases are shared with TRBD2. The CDR3 totals 13 residues. V gave up 2 bases and J gave up 6 bases; unmatched junction bases: 3. Germline CDR1 is SQVTM and CDR2 is ANQGSEA. DNA of the CDR3: TGCAGCGTTGAATCTAGCGGGGGGTCCGAGCAGTACTTC. Amino acid sequence: CSVESSGGSEQYF.

To note about this clone: Relative to the germline gene, one junction end is altered; a read error may explain this. The rearrangement uses TRBV20-1 and TRBJ1-1; D not certain. This CDR3 has 9 residues. The germline V gene has CDR1 DFQATT and CDR2 SNEGSKA (reference sequence). The CDR3 loop is CSAPDSLGF. The CDR3 nucleotides are TGCAGTGCTCCCGACTCATTGGGCTTT.

The genes are TRBV4-3 and TRBJ2-1; TRBD1 might be the D (6 bases). Trimming stripped 2 bases from V and 7 bases from J, with 15 bases between. The germline gives CDR1 LGHNA, CDR2 YSLEER. The CDR3 extends over 15 amino acids. CDR3 sequence reads: CASSQSLAGVNEQFF. The CDR3 bases are TGCGCCAGCAGCCAAAGTTTGGCAGGGGTTAATGAGCAGTTCTTC.

In its sample, this clone was seen once. This sequence joins TRBV7-2 and TRBJ1-1, with D possibly matching TRBD1 (5 bases). Trimming left V 5 bases short and J 1 base short, with 14 bases between. CDR3 size: 15 residues. Germline loops: CDR1 SGHTA, CDR2 FQGNSA. The CDR3 region has the DNA TGTGCCAGCAGCCCAGCTACAGGTCAGAACACTGAAGCTTTCTTT. Residues: CASSPATGQNTEAFF.

A single count supports this clone. The gene calls are TRBV7-9 and TRBJ1-2; TRBD1 aligns across 10 bases. Trimming removed 5 bases from V and 2 bases from J; junction bases left unmatched: 5. The CDR3 length is 15 residues. Germline values: CDR1 SEHNR, CDR2 FQNEAQ (reference sequence). The CDR3 coding sequence is TGTGCCAGCAGCACCGGGGACAGGGGAAACTATGGCTACACCTTC. Translated: CASSTGDRGNYGYTF. The full variable domain, completed using reference TRBV7-9 and TRBJ1-2, is DTGVSQNPRHKITKRGQNVTFRCDPISEHNRLYWYRQTLGQGPEFLTYFQNEAQLEKSRLLSDRFSAERPKGSFSTLEIQRTEQGDSAMYLCASSTGDRGNYGYTFGSGTRLTVV.

The chain joins TRBV20-1 to TRBJ2-7; maybe TRBD2 (7 bases). Germline V gene lookup returns CDR1 DFQATT and CDR2 SNEGSKA (reference sequence). V dropped 3 bases and J dropped 6 bases, with 12 bases sitting between them. The CDR3 has 12 residues. CDR3 protein: CSASWGGLEQYF. The CDR3 bases are TGCAGTGCTAGTTGGGGGGGGCTCGAGCAGTACTTC.

V is TRBV2 and J is TRBJ1-2, with D tentatively TRBD1 (5 bases). This CDR3 contains 13 residues. Between the trimmed V and J ends, which lost 6 bases and 4 bases, there was a span of 12 bases. Germline V gene lookup returns CDR1 SNHLY and CDR2 FYNNEI. The CDR3 spells CASRTDSSYGYTF. In nucleotides, the CDR3 is TGTGCCAGCAGGACAGACTCCTCCTATGGCTACACCTTC.

The chain recombines TRBV6-5 with TRBJ1-2, with D possibly TRBD1 on 6 matching bases. Per the germline V gene, CDR1 is MNHEY and CDR2 is SVGAGI. Trimming cost V 6 bases and J 13 bases, with 15 bases left between them. This CDR3 has 11 residues. This chain's CDR3 is CASSAQGTGTF. Here the CDR3 DNA reads TGTGCCAGCAGCGCTCAGGGGACGGGCACCTTC.

Written as DNA, the CDR3 is TGTGCCAGCAGCTTAGAACTATTCTACGAGCAGTACTTC. Its protein is CASSLELFYEQYF. The rearrangement joins TRBV7-2 to TRBJ2-7; D not resolved. Germline values: CDR1 SGHTA, CDR2 FQGNSA. The V end was cut by 1 base, the J end by 3 bases, with 7 bases between. CDR3 length: 13 amino acids.

The J gene is TRBJ1-3, the V gene TRBV19; D is undetermined. The germline V gene has CDR1 LNHDA and CDR2 SQIVND (reference sequence). The length of the CDR3 is 14 residues. V shed 3 bases and J shed 2 bases, with 8 bases lying between them. Here the CDR3 reads CASSIGQTGNTIYF. CDR3 DNA: TGTGCCAGTAGTATTGGGCAGACTGGAAACACCATATATTTT.

This chain joins TRBV4-2 and TRBJ2-6; D is uncertain. Germline V CDR1 and CDR2: LGHNA, YNFKEQ. This CDR3 comprises 15 residues. Deletions cut 1 base from V and 6 bases from J, with 10 bases between. The CDR3 DNA is TGTGCCAGCAGCCAAGGTCCGTCAGTGGCCAACGTCCTGACTTTC. Amino acid sequence: CASSQGPSVANVLTF.

V is TRBV4-1 and J is TRBJ1-1, with 7 bases identical to TRBD1. The CDR3 consists of 13 residues. Germline V gene lookup returns CDR1 MGHRA and CDR2 YSYEKL. V gave up 3 bases and J gave up 11 bases; unmatched junction bases: 9. The CDR3 DNA reads TGCGCCAGCAGCCACCCCGACAGGGTGTTGGCTTTCTTT. This gives the protein CASSHPDRVLAFF.

The chain has TRBV30 and TRBJ1-3; TRBD1 agrees at 8 bases. Germline V gives CDR1 GTSNPN, CDR2 SVGIG (reference sequence). This CDR3 is 14 amino acids long. J lost 4 bases, V lost 2 bases, and 4 bases had no gene match. In DNA form, the CDR3 reads TGTGCCTGGAGTAGGACAGGGAAAGGAAACACCATATATTTT. It translates to CAWSRTGKGNTIYF.

The chain couples TRBV7-8 to TRBJ1-2; D may be TRBD1 (6 bases). V lost 5 bases to trimming and J lost 4 bases, with 17 bases between them. The CDR3 covers 15 residues. Germline V gene lookup returns CDR1 SGHVS and CDR2 FQNEAQ. The CDR3 DNA sequence: TGTGCCAGCAGCCCCCGTGGGGGCATGGGCTATGGCTACACCTTC. Translated, it gives CASSPRGGMGYGYTF.

The chain is built from TRBV30 and TRBJ1-1; weak D call: TRBD1 (6 bases). This CDR3 region has 11 residues. CDR1 is GTSNPN and CDR2 is SVGIG in the germline V gene (reference sequence). The V end was cut by 6 bases, the J end by 3 bases, with 8 bases between. In DNA, the CDR3 is TGTGCCTGCGACAGGTACACTGAAGCTTTCTTT. This codes for CACDRYTEAFF.